The entry that follows covers one TCR beta chain sequence. The antigen is unknown. A read error may produce the germline difference seen at one junction end. Germline V gives CDR1 GTSNPN, CDR2 SVGIG (reference sequence). The length of the CDR3 is 16 residues. This entry belongs to a study of molecular identifiers for immune sequencing clone quantification. Background on the study: Replicate RNA came from around 18,000 or 91,000 naive CD8 cells and was split five ways, and four parts were sequenced.

TCRdb processed the PCR reads anew with MiXCR; each CDR3 protein has one entry. The sample yields just over 95,000 distinct CDR3 sequences, approximately 24% seen once. The sorting of naive CD8 T cells used the CD8+CD4-CCR7+CD45RA+ phenotype. Study-level points and caveats: In cases of identical TCR molecules sharing a barcode, highly expanded clone sizes could be underestimated.

Sequencing was carried out using naive CD8+ T cells from blood, with Jurkat cell RNA spiked in. As to subset: FACS-sorted CD8+CD4-CCR7+CD45RA+ naive T cells. The chain combines TRBV30 with TRBJ2-1; D ambiguous. This clonotype was sampled from a human donor in good health. Some libraries in this study had Jurkat cell RNA spiked in. The CDR3, as DNA: TGTGCCTGGAGTTCCCGCGGACGGTCCTCCTGCAATGAGCAGTTCTTC. It specifies CAWSSRGRSSCNEQFF.